Below are 21 T cell receptor beta chains sequenced from a single sample in a study of beta chain features in type 1 diabetes. Overall study findings and caveats: Patients with Type 1 diabetes showed moderately but significantly shorter TCRB CDR3s in all four CD4+ subsets.

The study reverse transcribed the entire isolated RNA, so it sequenced expressed TCRB transcripts. Assay: immunoSEQ multiplex PCR; the TCRdb copy retains only in-frame clones and omits some. The table has around 250,000 clones, about 13% seen once. No antigen has been identified for these receptors. Sequenced input: naive CD4+ T cells from blood. All receptors derive from a man aged 25 to 45 with type 1 diabetes.

This clone turned up a few times. The CDR3 sequence: CASSLVPRAGSYEQYF. As DNA, the CDR3 is TGTGCCAGCAGCTTAGTTCCCCGAGCGGGATCCTACGAGCAGTACTTC. J is TRBJ2-7 and V is TRBV7-2; 7 bases match TRBD2. The CDR3 loop spans 16 amino acids. With V trimmed by 1 base and J by 1 base, 7 bases remained unmatched. Germline values: CDR1 SGHTA, CDR2 FQGNSA. Complete variable domain (other parts from reference TRBV7-2 and TRBJ2-7): GAGVSQSPSNKVTEKGKDVELRCDPISGHTALYWYRQSLGQGLEFLIYFQGNSAPDKSGLPSDRFSAERTGGSVSTLTIQRTQQEDSAVYLCASSLVPRAGSYEQYFGPGTRLTVT.

The V call is TRBV7-2, the J call TRBJ2-3, with D maybe TRBD2 (6 bases). V gave up 5 bases and J gave up 6 bases, with 21 bases separating them. The CDR3 length is 16 residues. The germline V gene encodes CDR1 SGHTA and CDR2 FQGNSA. CDR3 DNA sequence: TGTGCCAGCAGCACAGGCAGCGCGGGATGGTTGGATACGCAGTATTTT. The encoded protein is CASSTGSAGWLDTQYF.

The rearrangement uses TRBV7-9 and TRBJ2-2, with D maybe TRBD1 (5 bases). Germline-derived CDR1 and CDR2 are SEHNR and FQNEAQ (reference sequence). V lost 2 bases, J lost 1 base, and 5 bases lay in between. The CDR3 sequence is 14 residues long. CDR3 sequence (DNA): TGTGCCAGCAGCTTAACAGGGAACACCGGGGAGCTGTTTTTT. This gives the protein CASSLTGNTGELFF.

The genes are TRBV2 and TRBJ1-2, with 7 bases fitting TRBD1. CDR3 length equals 14 residues. The germline V gene encodes CDR1 SNHLY and CDR2 FYNNEI. Losses at the gene ends were 6 bases for V and 6 bases for J; bases not matched to a gene: 10. CDR3 loop: CASRVLQGINGYTF. The CDR3, as DNA: TGTGCCAGCAGAGTATTACAGGGGATTAATGGCTACACCTTC.

This clone showed up just a few times. Other DNA sequences within the sample encode an identical CDR3. The J gene is TRBJ2-3, the V gene TRBV7-2, with TRBD1 matching 8 bases. Per the germline V gene, CDR1 is SGHTA and CDR2 is FQGNSA. With V trimmed by 3 bases and J by 1 base, 0 bases remained unmatched. CDR3 length equals 14 residues. This chain's CDR3 is CASSLGQGTDTQYF. The CDR3 coding sequence is TGTGCCAGCAGCTTGGGACAGGGCACAGATACGCAGTATTTT.

The rearrangement joins TRBV28 to TRBJ2-1; TRBD2 matches 11 bases. Germline V gene data show CDR1 as MDHEN and CDR2 as SYDVKM. V lost 6 bases to trimming and J lost 0 bases; unmatched junction nucleotides: 1. CDR3 length: 15 amino acids. The CDR3 DNA reads as TGTGCCAGCAGCGGGACTAGCGGCTCCTACAATGAGCAGTTCTTC. It specifies CASSGTSGSYNEQFF.

The genes are TRBV29-1 and TRBJ2-5, with 7 bases identical to TRBD2. The germline CDR1 and CDR2 sequences are SQVTM and ANQGSEA. There are 16 residues in the CDR3. The V segment lost 0 bases and the J segment 6 bases; nucleotides outside the gene matches: 13. The DNA for the CDR3 is TGCAGCGTTGAAGACGGAGCGCGGCGGGAGTGGAAGACCCAGTACTTC. Translating gives CSVEDGARREWKTQYF.

This clone was seen only a few times. The chain has TRBV28 and TRBJ2-7; TRBD1 matches at 9 bases. V gave up 2 bases and J gave up 7 bases; unmatched junction bases: 6. This CDR3 has 14 residues. CDR1 is MDHEN, CDR2 SYDVKM, per germline. The CDR3 protein is CASSLLDRGIEQYF. CDR3 DNA: TGTGCCAGCAGTTTACTGGACAGGGGTATTGAGCAGTACTTC.

The sample holds a few counts of this clone. V usage is TRBV28 and J usage is TRBJ2-7; TRBD2 agrees at 12 bases. The CDR3 length is 16 residues. The J segment lost 1 base and the V segment lost 3 bases, leaving 4 bases of the junction unmatched. Germline V lookup: CDR1 MDHEN, CDR2 SYDVKM. The CDR3 loop reads CASSLGLAGPSYEQYF. As DNA, the CDR3 is TGTGCCAGCAGTTTGGGACTAGCGGGTCCTTCCTACGAGCAGTACTTC. Drawing the rest from reference TRBV28 and TRBJ2-7, the complete variable domain is DVKVTQSSRYLVKRTGEKVFLECVQDMDHENMFWYRQDPGLGLRLIYFSYDVKMKEKGDIPEGYSVSREKKERFSLILESASTNQTSMYLCASSLGLAGPSYEQYFGPGTRLTVT.

This clone was observed a few times. The chain combines TRBV11-2 with TRBJ1-1; D not certain. The CDR3 extends over 19 amino acids. Trimming took off 2 bases at V and 0 bases at J, with 22 bases between the two ends. Germline-derived CDR1 and CDR2 are SGHAT and FQNNGV. CDR3 loop: CASSLPPWASHSMNTEAFF. DNA of the CDR3: TGTGCCAGCAGCTTACCCCCCTGGGCCTCCCACAGCATGAACACTGAAGCTTTCTTT.

In this sample, this clone turned up a few times. The chain joins TRBV5-4 to TRBJ2-1; 7 bases align to TRBD2. CDR3 length: 15 amino acids. V shed 3 bases and J 7 bases; nucleotides not matched to a gene: 10. The germline CDR1 and CDR2 sequences are SGHNT and YYREEE (reference sequence). This CDR3 reads CASSSPGGSGNEQFF. The CDR3 region has the DNA TGTGCCAGCAGCTCCCCCGGGGGGTCGGGTAATGAGCAGTTCTTC.

This clone has only a few counts. The V and J genes are TRBV20-1 and TRBJ1-1, with a possible D match to TRBD1 (5 bases). Germline V gives CDR1 DFQATT, CDR2 SNEGSKA (reference sequence). There are 11 residues in the CDR3. Trimming took off 1 base at V and 11 bases at J, with 11 bases between the two ends. In DNA form, the CDR3 reads TGCAGTGCTAGAGCGGGGGAGAGCGCTTTCTTT. Translated: CSARAGESAFF.

The chain links TRBV7-3 to TRBJ2-7; 7 nucleotides match TRBD2. The CDR3 contains 15 residues. The V and J ends lost 5 bases and 5 bases, in that order; junction bases with no gene match: 12. CDR1 is SGHTA, CDR2 FQGTGA, per germline. Written as DNA, the CDR3 is TGTGCCAGCAGCCCAAGGGGCGGGAGTGGCGACGAGCAGTACTTC. Amino acid sequence: CASSPRGGSGDEQYF.

The rearrangement joins TRBV7-3 to TRBJ2-3; a weak D match, TRBD1 (6 bases). V dropped 2 bases and J dropped 0 bases, with 12 bases sitting between them. This CDR3 comprises 16 residues. CDR1 is SGHTA, CDR2 FQGTGA, per germline. The CDR3 bases are TGTGCCAGCAGCTTATCCCGGACAGCTAGCACAGATACGCAGTATTTT. As protein: CASSLSRTASTDTQYF.

This clone showed up just a few times. The chain combines TRBV28 with TRBJ2-7; TRBD2 might be the D (5 bases). CDR1 is MDHEN and CDR2 is SYDVKM in the germline V gene. V shed 3 bases and J shed 4 bases, with 13 bases lying between them. This CDR3 region has 14 residues. The CDR3 sequence: CASSFPTNVYEQYF. The CDR3 DNA is TGTGCCAGCAGTTTCCCGACTAATGTATACGAGCAGTACTTC. Full variable domain (missing parts from reference TRBV28 and TRBJ2-7): DVKVTQSSRYLVKRTGEKVFLECVQDMDHENMFWYRQDPGLGLRLIYFSYDVKMKEKGDIPEGYSVSREKKERFSLILESASTNQTSMYLCASSFPTNVYEQYFGPGTRLTVT.

This clone was seen a few times. This chain joins TRBV7-9 and TRBJ2-7; TRBD2 matches 8 bases. This CDR3 region has 13 residues. Germline V gene data show CDR1 as SEHNR and CDR2 as FQNEAQ (reference sequence). V gave up 5 bases and J gave up 5 bases; unmatched junction bases: 5. CDR3 residues: CASSPTSANEQYF. DNA for the CDR3: TGTGCCAGCAGCCCGACTAGCGCCAACGAGCAGTACTTC.

The chain couples TRBV5-6 to TRBJ1-5, with D maybe TRBD1 (6 bases). The CDR3 runs 15 residues. CDR1 SGHDT and CDR2 YYEEEE come from the germline V gene. Trimming pared 2 bases from V and 6 bases from J, leaving 15 bases between. In nucleotides, the CDR3 is TGTGCCAGCAGCTTTCAACAGGGATACGGTCAGCCCCAGCATTTT. Amino acids: CASSFQQGYGQPQHF.

With regard to this clone: The sample contains more than one DNA sequence encoding this CDR3. V and J are TRBV5-1 and TRBJ1-1; 8 bases line up with TRBD1. With 5 bases clipped from V and 1 base from J, the junction kept 4 bases outside the gene matches. Germline V CDR1 and CDR2: SGHRS, YFSETQ. This CDR3 has 14 amino acids. The DNA of the CDR3 is TGCGCCAGCAGTCTCGACAGGGGGAACACTGAAGCTTTCTTT. Protein product: CASSLDRGNTEAFF.

Only a few counts were recorded for this clone. The chain uses TRBV28 and TRBJ2-1; a weak D match, TRBD2 (5 bases). Deletions cut 6 bases from V and 6 bases from J, with 9 bases between. Germline V lookup: CDR1 MDHEN, CDR2 SYDVKM. This CDR3 has 12 amino acids. The CDR3 coding sequence is TGTGCCAGCAGCCGACGGGGCAATGAGCAGTTCTTC. It yields the protein CASSRRGNEQFF.

The V and J genes are TRBV9 and TRBJ2-1; D not certain. CDR3 length equals 15 residues. Between the trimmed V and J ends, which lost 0 bases and 0 bases, there was a span of 7 bases. Per the germline V gene, CDR1 is SGDLS and CDR2 is YYNGEE. Here the CDR3 DNA reads TGTGCCAGCAGCGTAGTGGGCGCCTCCTACAATGAGCAGTTCTTC. Its protein product is CASSVVGASYNEQFF.

In this sample, this clone turned up a few times. The chain links TRBV6-1 to TRBJ2-1; TRBD2 matches 7 bases. V trimming: 2 bases; J trimming: 4 bases; junction bases outside the gene matches: 5. Germline values: CDR1 MNHNS, CDR2 SASEGT. The CDR3 covers 15 residues. Here the CDR3 reads CASSELARGYNEQFF. For the CDR3, the DNA is TGTGCCAGCAGTGAACTAGCGCGGGGGTACAATGAGCAGTTCTTC.